This TCR beta chain was documented in a study of blood T cell repertoires in COVID-19. Study background: Sites across the United States, Italy and Spain contributed samples from acute and convalescent COVID-19.

The method was immunoSEQ multiplex PCR; TCRdb's version includes in-frame clones alone and lacks a portion of them. The data show fewer than 200,000 clones, approximately 85% seen once. What was sequenced was peripheral blood. This TCR came from a man between 60 and 70 years old who had recovered from COVID-19.

The CDR3 nucleotides read TGTGCCAGCAGCCAAGAACAGGCTATCCAAGAGACCCAGTACTTC. Protein product: CASSQEQAIQETQYF. The chain recombines TRBV4-2 with TRBJ2-5, with a weak D call TRBD1 (5 bases). V lost 0 bases and J lost 1, with 9 bases in between. There are 15 residues in the CDR3. The germline gives CDR1 LGHNA, CDR2 YNFKEQ.